Listed below are T cell receptor beta chains from one sample, sequenced in a study of T cells in Graves' hyperthyroidism and ophthalmopathy. From the multiplex PCR reads, TCRdb called clonotypes with MiXCR, one entry per CDR3 protein. The sample lists about 500,000 distinct CDR3 sequences; approximately 15% were seen once. What was sequenced was blood. These receptors originate from a woman aged 18-35 years with Graves' hyperthyroidism. Each CDR3 is given with its conserved first and last residue. A D gene is named only where the DNA matches it firmly. Size values are once, few and many counts, or a class for expanded clones, and some rows have none.

v_gene: TRBV19; j_gene: TRBJ2-4; d_gene: .; abundance: many; CDR3aa: CAGRSGNIQYF; CDR3nt: TGTGCCGGCAGAAGCGGAAACATTCAGTACTTC
v_gene: TRBV2; j_gene: TRBJ2-3; d_gene: TRBD1; abundance: once; CDR3aa: CASRRTGGLYLTDTQYF; CDR3nt: TGTGCCAGCAGACGGACAGGGGGCCTATATCTCACAGATACGCAGTATTTT
v_gene: TRBV29-1; j_gene: TRBJ2-1; d_gene: .; abundance: few; CDR3aa: CSVRKQENNEQFF; CDR3nt: TGCAGCGTCAGGAAGCAAGAGAACAATGAGCAGTTCTTC
v_gene: TRBV6-1; j_gene: TRBJ1-5; d_gene: .; abundance: many; CDR3aa: CASSEATEYQPQHF; CDR3nt: TGTGCCAGCAGTGAAGCAACGGAATATCAGCCCCAGCATTTT
v_gene: TRBV7-3; j_gene: TRBJ2-1; d_gene: TRBD2; abundance: few; CDR3aa: CASSYTSGTNNEQFF; CDR3nt: TGTGCCAGCAGCTACACTAGCGGGACTAACAATGAGCAGTTCTTC
v_gene: TRBV7-2; j_gene: TRBJ2-1; d_gene: TRBD2; abundance: many; CDR3aa: CASSLELAHNEQFF; CDR3nt: TGTGCCAGCAGCTTAGAACTAGCGCACAATGAGCAGTTCTTC
v_gene: TRBV10-3; j_gene: TRBJ2-2; d_gene: .; abundance: .; CDR3aa: CAISGGLSDGELLF; CDR3nt: TGTGCCATCAGTGGGGGACTGTCCGACGGGGAGCTGCTTTTT
v_gene: TRBV7-8; j_gene: TRBJ2-5; d_gene: .; abundance: many; CDR3aa: CASSLGRASEETQYF; CDR3nt: TGTGCCAGCAGCTTAGGGCGGGCTTCGGAAGAGACCCAGTACTTC
v_gene: TRBV11-3; j_gene: TRBJ1-6; d_gene: TRBD1; abundance: many; CDR3aa: CASSVRQGRSPLHF; CDR3nt: TGTGCCAGCAGCGTACGACAGGGGCGGTCACCCCTCCACTTT
v_gene: TRBV12-5; j_gene: TRBJ1-5; d_gene: TRBD1; abundance: few; CDR3aa: CASSQGASNQPQHF; CDR3nt: TGTGCTAGTTCGCAGGGGGCAAGCAATCAGCCCCAGCATTTT
v_gene: TRBV5-1; j_gene: TRBJ1-1; d_gene: .; abundance: .; CDR3aa: CASSQGRGNTEAFF; CDR3nt: TGCGCCAGCAGCCAGGGACGGGGGAACACTGAAGCTTTCTTT
v_gene: TRBV9; j_gene: TRBJ1-3; d_gene: .; abundance: many; CDR3aa: CASSVGSLSGNTIYF; CDR3nt: TGTGCCAGCAGCGTAGGCAGCCTCTCTGGAAACACCATATATTTT
v_gene: TRBV6-2/TRBV6-3; j_gene: TRBJ2-5; d_gene: .; abundance: .; CDR3aa: CASTGTWETQYF; CDR3nt: TGTGCCAGCACCGGGACTTGGGAGACCCAGTACTTC
v_gene: TRBV27; j_gene: TRBJ1-2; d_gene: TRBD1; abundance: many; CDR3aa: CASSLDRGYGYTF; CDR3nt: TGTGCCAGCAGCTTAGACAGGGGGTATGGCTACACCTTC
v_gene: TRBV7-3; j_gene: TRBJ1-1; d_gene: .; abundance: few; CDR3aa: CASSLTSGRSTEAFF; CDR3nt: TGTGCCAGCAGCTTAACTTCAGGGAGGTCCACTGAAGCTTTCTTT
v_gene: TRBV19; j_gene: TRBJ2-1; d_gene: .; abundance: many; CDR3aa: CASSIAHGTSSYNEQFF; CDR3nt: TGTGCCAGTAGTATAGCCCATGGGACGAGCTCCTACAATGAGCAGTTCTTC
v_gene: TRBV12-3/TRBV12-4; j_gene: TRBJ2-3; d_gene: .; abundance: few; CDR3aa: CASLELGTDTQYF; CDR3nt: TGTGCCAGCCTAGAGTTAGGGACAGATACGCAGTATTTT
v_gene: TRBV20-1; j_gene: TRBJ2-7; d_gene: .; abundance: many; CDR3aa: CSARDQTSGYYEQYF; CDR3nt: TGCAGTGCTAGAGATCAGACTAGTGGGTACTACGAGCAGTACTTC
v_gene: TRBV20-1; j_gene: TRBJ2-1; d_gene: .; abundance: .; CDR3aa: CSAKIARAWNEQFF; CDR3nt: TGCAGTGCTAAAATAGCAAGGGCGTGGAATGAGCAGTTCTTC
v_gene: TRBV29-1; j_gene: TRBJ2-7; d_gene: TRBD2; abundance: many; CDR3aa: CSVGTSGSSEQYF; CDR3nt: TGCAGCGTGGGGACTAGCGGGAGTAGCGAGCAGTACTTC
v_gene: TRBV10-3; j_gene: TRBJ1-2; d_gene: .; abundance: few; CDR3aa: CAISDGGYGYTF; CDR3nt: TGTGCCATCAGTGATGGGGGATACGGCTACACCTTC
v_gene: TRBV3-1; j_gene: TRBJ2-4; d_gene: .; abundance: .; CDR3aa: CASSRMEVGNIQYF; CDR3nt: TGTGCCAGCAGCCGAATGGAGGTGGGGAACATTCAGTACTTC
v_gene: TRBV6-1; j_gene: TRBJ2-5; d_gene: .; abundance: many; CDR3aa: CASSETRVETQYF; CDR3nt: TGTGCCAGCAGTGAAACTCGTGTAGAGACCCAGTACTTC
v_gene: TRBV28; j_gene: TRBJ1-2; d_gene: .; abundance: few; CDR3aa: CASISNYGYTF; CDR3nt: TGTGCCAGCATAAGTAACTATGGCTACACCTTC
v_gene: TRBV6-1; j_gene: TRBJ1-4; d_gene: TRBD1; abundance: .; CDR3aa: CASSEGTGSYEKLFF; CDR3nt: TGTGCCAGCAGTGAAGGGACAGGGAGTTATGAAAAACTGTTTTTT
v_gene: TRBV11-1; j_gene: TRBJ2-5; d_gene: TRBD1; abundance: many; CDR3aa: CASSPNRDREETQYF; CDR3nt: TGTGCCAGCAGCCCAAACCGGGACAGGGAAGAGACCCAGTACTTC
v_gene: TRBV10-2; j_gene: TRBJ2-1; d_gene: .; abundance: many; CDR3aa: CASRDGYLNEQFF; CDR3nt: TGCGCCAGCAGGGATGGATACCTAAATGAGCAGTTCTTC
v_gene: TRBV20-1; j_gene: TRBJ1-5; d_gene: .; abundance: .; CDR3aa: CSAGRRGSNQPQHF; CDR3nt: TGCAGTGCTGGGCGTAGGGGAAGCAATCAGCCCCAGCATTTT
v_gene: TRBV6-1; j_gene: TRBJ1-2; d_gene: .; abundance: many; CDR3aa: CASSEVRGQANYGYTF; CDR3nt: TGTGCCAGCAGTGAAGTAAGGGGCCAAGCTAACTATGGCTACACCTTC
v_gene: TRBV2; j_gene: TRBJ2-5; d_gene: TRBD2; abundance: .; CDR3aa: CASSEAGGRETQYF; CDR3nt: TGTGCCAGCAGTGAGGCGGGAGGGCGGGAGACCCAGTACTTC
v_gene: TRBV7-3; j_gene: TRBJ2-3; d_gene: .; abundance: many; CDR3aa: CASSLTTTSTDTQYF; CDR3nt: TGTGCCAGCAGCTTAACTACGACTAGCACAGATACGCAGTATTTT
v_gene: TRBV29-1; j_gene: TRBJ2-7; d_gene: .; abundance: many; CDR3aa: CSAEGQGSYEQYF; CDR3nt: TGCAGCGCTGAAGGCCAGGGATCCTACGAGCAGTACTTC
v_gene: TRBV11-1; j_gene: TRBJ1-1; d_gene: .; abundance: many; CDR3aa: CASSLNSRGSEAFF; CDR3nt: TGTGCCAGCAGCTTAAACTCTCGGGGTTCTGAAGCTTTCTTT
v_gene: TRBV10-1; j_gene: TRBJ2-3; d_gene: TRBD1; abundance: .; CDR3aa: CAILGEGAPDTQYF; CDR3nt: TGCGCCATTCTCGGCGAGGGGGCACCAGATACGCAGTATTTT
v_gene: TRBV7-8; j_gene: TRBJ2-7; d_gene: .; abundance: many; CDR3aa: CASSFTGNEQYF; CDR3nt: TGTGCCAGCAGCTTTACAGGGAACGAGCAGTACTTC
v_gene: TRBV27; j_gene: TRBJ1-4; d_gene: .; abundance: .; CDR3aa: CASSDGSYATNEKLFF; CDR3nt: TGTGCCAGCTCTGACGGCTCGTATGCAACTAATGAAAAACTGTTTTTT
v_gene: TRBV30; j_gene: TRBJ2-2; d_gene: .; abundance: many; CDR3aa: CAWSVNWMGSGELFF; CDR3nt: TGTGCCTGGAGTGTAAACTGGATGGGGAGCGGGGAGCTGTTTTTT
v_gene: TRBV9; j_gene: TRBJ1-2; d_gene: .; abundance: .; CDR3aa: CASSVEGGRRAF; CDR3nt: TGTGCCAGCAGCGTAGAGGGGGGACGTCGGGCCTTC
v_gene: TRBV29-1; j_gene: TRBJ2-7; d_gene: .; abundance: many; CDR3aa: CSVRISPYEQYF; CDR3nt: TGCAGCGTTAGAATTTCCCCCTACGAGCAGTACTTC
v_gene: TRBV20-1; j_gene: TRBJ2-3; d_gene: TRBD2; abundance: .; CDR3aa: CSASPRGAGVTDTQYF; CDR3nt: TGCAGTGCTAGCCCGCGGGGAGCGGGAGTGACAGATACGCAGTATTTT